This T cell receptor (beta chain) derives from a study of T cells in localized non-small cell lung cancer (dated by TCRdb to about 2020). Describing the broader study: The study examined T cell repertoires in roughly 240 patients with early-stage NSCLC and compared tumors with uninvolved tumor-adjacent lungs. The mean age of the NSCLC patients was approximately 71 years, with 130 or so men and 85 to 110 women. The cohort comprised a few hundred treatment-naïve NSCLC patients with resected, localized lung tumors.

Results and caveats for the whole study, not just this receptor: Because the study design was exploratory, TCR variables were selected using unadjusted p-values without false-discovery rate correction. Uninvolved tumor-adjacent lung showed the highest T cell clonality, higher than tumor, which suggests more focused antigenic responses in the adjacent lung. A median of about 61 of the top 100 tumor clones turned up in the paired uninvolved adjacent lung, and fewer than 35 of those clones also ranked among the top 100 of that same adjacent lung. Longer overall survival was associated with higher T cell density in blood, whereas shorter survival was associated with higher clonality in adjacent lung. Because multi-region tumor sequencing was not performed, intratumor heterogeneity could not be ruled out.

Uninvolved adjacent lung was obtained at least 2 cm from the tumor margin, and the absence of atypia was confirmed by two independent pathologists. At diagnosis, tumor, uninvolved tumor-adjacent lung and peripheral blood were collected and then preserved as a mix of FFPE and fresh-frozen material. Comments on this clone: Its binding antigen is unknown. Base qualities were left out, and no much larger clone turns up one base away.

CDR1 and CDR2 (SGHRS, YFSETQ) derive from the germline V gene. Inclusive of the bounding cysteine and phenylalanine, the CDR3 is 15 residues long. Only the CDR3 region is kept as DNA, spanning 45 bases read in frame from base 1. V is pared back by 4 bases and J by 4 bases, with 16 bases lying between the germline termini. TCR beta CDR3 regions were sequenced from DNA using the immunoSEQ Assay. In the original analysis: T cell density was computed as TCR beta template counts normalized to usable DNA estimated by amplifying housekeeping genes. The preseqR package was used to estimate richness by extrapolating to 400,000 templates for PBMC samples and to 120,000 templates for tissue samples. Clonality was taken to be one minus Pielou's evenness. Tissue-enriched TCRs were identified by differential abundance testing using productive amino-acid clonotypes, minimum total count 5 and alpha 0.1. The Jaccard Index and the Morisita Overlap Index were used to measure how much the repertoires overlapped between compartments. GLIPH grouped TCR beta CDR3s together with public tetramer-defined viral CDR3s, and a viral motif had to include at least three viral sequences and show V-gene enrichment. TCRdb mirrors the immuneACCESS table, restricted to in-frame sequences. Some clones are absent from its copies; in checked studies, under half trace to an unresolved V gene, and the reason for the others is unknown. D and trimming come from the DNA, and the V and J calls and clone size come from that table. Across this sample there are just under 2,000 clones, with over 25% seen only once. Jointly, the top ten make up 15% to 20% of the sample.

The rearrangement combines TRBV5-1 with TRBJ2-3; the D call is possibly TRBD1 or TRBD2, each sharing 6 bases. Sequencing was performed on normal lung tissue next to the tumor, taken before any cancer treatment. The receptor was isolated from a woman aged 35-75 years with stage II lung adenocarcinoma. At the DNA level, the sequence is TGCGCCAGCAGCCCCATTGGGGGCGGGGCAGATACGCAGTATTTT. This yields the protein CASSPIGGGADTQYF.